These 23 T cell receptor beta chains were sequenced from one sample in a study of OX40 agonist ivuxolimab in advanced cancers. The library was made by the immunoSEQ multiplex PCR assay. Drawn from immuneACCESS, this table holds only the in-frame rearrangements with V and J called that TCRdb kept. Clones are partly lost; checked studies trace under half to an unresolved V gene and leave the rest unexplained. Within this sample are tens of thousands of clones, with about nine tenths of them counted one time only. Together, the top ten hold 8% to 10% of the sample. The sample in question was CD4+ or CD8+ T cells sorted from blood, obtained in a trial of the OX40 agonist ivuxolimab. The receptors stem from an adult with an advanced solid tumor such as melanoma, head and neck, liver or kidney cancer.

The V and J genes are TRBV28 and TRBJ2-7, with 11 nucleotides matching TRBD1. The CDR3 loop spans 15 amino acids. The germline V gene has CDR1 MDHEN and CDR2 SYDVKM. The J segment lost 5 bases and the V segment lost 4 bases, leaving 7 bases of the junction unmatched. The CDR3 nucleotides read TGTGCCAGCAGTTCACTTAGGACAGGGGGCGACGAGCAGTACTTC. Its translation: CASSSLRTGGDEQYF.

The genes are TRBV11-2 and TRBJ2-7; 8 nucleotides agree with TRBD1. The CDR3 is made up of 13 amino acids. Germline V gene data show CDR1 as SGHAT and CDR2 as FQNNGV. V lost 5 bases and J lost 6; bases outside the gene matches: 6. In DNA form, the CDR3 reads TGTGCCAGCAGCGCAACTACAGGGGGCGAGCAGTACGTC. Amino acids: CASSATTGGEQYV.

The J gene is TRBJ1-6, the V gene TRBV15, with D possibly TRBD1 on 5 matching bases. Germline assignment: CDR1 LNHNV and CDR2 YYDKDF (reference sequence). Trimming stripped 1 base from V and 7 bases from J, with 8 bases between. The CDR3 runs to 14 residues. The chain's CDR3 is CATSRGTQNSPLHF. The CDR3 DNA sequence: TGTGCCACCAGCAGAGGGACACAGAATTCACCCCTCCACTTT.

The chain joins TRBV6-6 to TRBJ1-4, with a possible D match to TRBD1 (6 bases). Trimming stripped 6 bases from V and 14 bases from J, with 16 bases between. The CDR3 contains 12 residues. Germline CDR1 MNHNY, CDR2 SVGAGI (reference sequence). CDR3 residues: CASSPDRLTLFF. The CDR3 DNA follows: TGTGCCAGCAGCCCGGACAGACTAACTCTGTTTTTT.

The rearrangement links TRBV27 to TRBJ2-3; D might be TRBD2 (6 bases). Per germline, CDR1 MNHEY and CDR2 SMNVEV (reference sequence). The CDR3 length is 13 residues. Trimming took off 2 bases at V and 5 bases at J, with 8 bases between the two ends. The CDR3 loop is CASSLGGRDTQYF. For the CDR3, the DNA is TGTGCCAGCAGTTTAGGAGGGAGAGATACGCAGTATTTT.

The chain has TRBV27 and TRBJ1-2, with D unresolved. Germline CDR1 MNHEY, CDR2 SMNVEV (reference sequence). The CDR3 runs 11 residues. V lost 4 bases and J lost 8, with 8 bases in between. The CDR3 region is CASSSGYGYTF. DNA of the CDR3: TGTGCCAGCAGTTCTGGGTACGGCTACACCTTC.

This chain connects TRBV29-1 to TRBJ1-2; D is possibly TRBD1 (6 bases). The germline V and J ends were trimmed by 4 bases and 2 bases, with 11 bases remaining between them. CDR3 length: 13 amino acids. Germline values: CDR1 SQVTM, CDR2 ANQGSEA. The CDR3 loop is CSVVPGHNYGYTF. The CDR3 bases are TGCAGCGTTGTTCCGGGACACAACTATGGCTACACCTTC.

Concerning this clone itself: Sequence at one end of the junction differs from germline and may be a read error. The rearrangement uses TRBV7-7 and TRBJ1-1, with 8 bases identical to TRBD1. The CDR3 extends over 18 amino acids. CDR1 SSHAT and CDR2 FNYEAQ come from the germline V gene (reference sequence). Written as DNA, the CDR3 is TGTGCTAGCAGCTTAACGACCCTAGACAGGGGATGGGACACTGAAGCTTTCTTT. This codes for CASSLTTLDRGWDTEAFF.

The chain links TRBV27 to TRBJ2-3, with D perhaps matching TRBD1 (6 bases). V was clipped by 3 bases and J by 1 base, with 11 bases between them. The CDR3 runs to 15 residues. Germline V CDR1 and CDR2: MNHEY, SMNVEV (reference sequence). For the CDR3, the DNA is TGTGCCAGCAGTTTGTTGGCAGGGGGCACAGATACGCAGTATTTT. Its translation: CASSLLAGGTDTQYF.

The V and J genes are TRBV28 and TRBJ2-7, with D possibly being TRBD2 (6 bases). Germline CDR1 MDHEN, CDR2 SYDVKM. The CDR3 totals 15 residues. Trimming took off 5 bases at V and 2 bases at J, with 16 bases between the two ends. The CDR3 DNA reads TGTGCCAGCAGTCCCCTTGGCGGGGCGGCCTACGAGCAGTACTTC. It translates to CASSPLGGAAYEQYF.

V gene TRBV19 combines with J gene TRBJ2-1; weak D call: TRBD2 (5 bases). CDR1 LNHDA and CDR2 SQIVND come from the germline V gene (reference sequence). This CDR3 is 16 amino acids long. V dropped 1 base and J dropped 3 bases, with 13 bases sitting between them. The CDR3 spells CASSIGGLLFYNEQFF. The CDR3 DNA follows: TGTGCCAGTAGTATAGGCGGGTTGCTCTTCTACAATGAGCAGTTCTTC.

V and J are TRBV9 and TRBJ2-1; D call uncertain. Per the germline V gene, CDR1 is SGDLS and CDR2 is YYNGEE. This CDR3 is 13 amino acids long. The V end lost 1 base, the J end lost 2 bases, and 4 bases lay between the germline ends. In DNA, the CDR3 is TGTGCCAGCAGCGTAACTCCCTACAATGAGCAGTTCTTC. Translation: CASSVTPYNEQFF. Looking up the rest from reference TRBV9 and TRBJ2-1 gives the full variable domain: DSGVTQTPKHLITATGQRVTLRCSPRSGDLSVYWYQQSLDQGLQFLIQYYNGEERAKGNILERFSAQQFPDLHSELNLSSLELGDSALYFCASSVTPYNEQFFGPGTRLTVL.

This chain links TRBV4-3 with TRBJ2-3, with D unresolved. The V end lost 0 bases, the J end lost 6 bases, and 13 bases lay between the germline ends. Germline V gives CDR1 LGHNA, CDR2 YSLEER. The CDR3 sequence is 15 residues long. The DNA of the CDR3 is TGCGCCAGCAGCCAAGATCGGGCAGGAATGGATACGCAGTATTTT. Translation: CASSQDRAGMDTQYF.

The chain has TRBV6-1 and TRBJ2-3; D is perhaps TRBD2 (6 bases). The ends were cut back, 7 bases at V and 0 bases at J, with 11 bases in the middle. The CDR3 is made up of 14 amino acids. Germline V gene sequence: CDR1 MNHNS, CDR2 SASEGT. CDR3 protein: CASTSGLSTDTQYF. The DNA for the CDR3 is TGTGCCAGCACCAGCGGGTTAAGCACAGATACGCAGTATTTT.

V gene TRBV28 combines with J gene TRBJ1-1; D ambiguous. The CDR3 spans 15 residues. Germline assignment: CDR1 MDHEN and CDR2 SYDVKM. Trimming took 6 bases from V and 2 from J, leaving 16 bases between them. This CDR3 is CASRRLRRLNTEAFF. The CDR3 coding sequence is TGTGCCAGCAGACGCCTTCGCAGATTAAACACTGAAGCTTTCTTT.

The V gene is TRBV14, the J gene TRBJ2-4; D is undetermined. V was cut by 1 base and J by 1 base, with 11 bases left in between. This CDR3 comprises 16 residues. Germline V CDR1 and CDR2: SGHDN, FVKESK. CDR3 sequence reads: CASSQGFGAAKNIQYF. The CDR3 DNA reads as TGTGCCAGCAGCCAAGGTTTCGGCGCCGCCAAAAACATTCAGTACTTC.

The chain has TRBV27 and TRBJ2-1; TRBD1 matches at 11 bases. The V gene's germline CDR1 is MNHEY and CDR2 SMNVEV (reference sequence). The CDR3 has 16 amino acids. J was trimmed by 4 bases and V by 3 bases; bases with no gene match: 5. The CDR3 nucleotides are TGTGCCAGCAGTTTCTATCGGGACAGGGGGTACAATGAGCAGTTCTTC. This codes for CASSFYRDRGYNEQFF.

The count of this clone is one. The CDR3 DNA follows: TGTGCCAGTACCATAGGGGGGGCTGACGAGGCTTTCTTT. Translated, it gives CASTIGGADEAFF. The chain links TRBV19 to TRBJ1-1; tentatively, D is TRBD1 (6 bases). CDR1 and CDR2 (germline): LNHDA, SQIVND (reference sequence). V was pared by 7 bases and J by 11 bases, with 20 bases between. This CDR3 comprises 13 residues.

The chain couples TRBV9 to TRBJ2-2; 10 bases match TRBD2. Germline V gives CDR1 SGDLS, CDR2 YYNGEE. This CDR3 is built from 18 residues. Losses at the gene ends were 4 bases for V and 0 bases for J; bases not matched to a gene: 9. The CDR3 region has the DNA TGTGCCAGCAGCACCCAACTAGCGGGACCCGCGAACACCGGGGAGCTGTTTTTT. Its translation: CASSTQLAGPANTGELFF.

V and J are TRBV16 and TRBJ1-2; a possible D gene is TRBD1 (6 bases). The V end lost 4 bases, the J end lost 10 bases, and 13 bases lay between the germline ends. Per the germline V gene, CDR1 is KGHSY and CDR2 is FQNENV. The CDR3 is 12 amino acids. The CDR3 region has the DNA TGTGCCAGCAGCCCGGGGGCAGGGCCCTACACCTTC. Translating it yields CASSPGAGPYTF.

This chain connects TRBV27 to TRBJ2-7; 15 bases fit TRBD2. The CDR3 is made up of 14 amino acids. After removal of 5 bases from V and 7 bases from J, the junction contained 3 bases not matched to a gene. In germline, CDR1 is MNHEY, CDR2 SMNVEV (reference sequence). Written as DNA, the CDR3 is TGTGCCAGCAGTAAAGGGACTAGCGGGAGGGAGCAGTACTTC. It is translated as CASSKGTSGREQYF.

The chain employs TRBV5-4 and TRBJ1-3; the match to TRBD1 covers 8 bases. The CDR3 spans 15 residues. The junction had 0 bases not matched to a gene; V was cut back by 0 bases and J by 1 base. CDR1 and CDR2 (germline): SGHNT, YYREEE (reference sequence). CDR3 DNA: TGTGCCAGCAGCTTGGACAGGGGGTCTGGAAACACCATATATTTT. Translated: CASSLDRGSGNTIYF.

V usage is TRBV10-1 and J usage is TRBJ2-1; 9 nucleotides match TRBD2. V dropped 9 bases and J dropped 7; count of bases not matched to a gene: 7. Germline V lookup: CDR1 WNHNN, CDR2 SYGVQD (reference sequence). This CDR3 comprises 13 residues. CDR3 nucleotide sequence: TGCGCCAGGATAGCGGGAGAAATGAATGAGCAGTTCTTC. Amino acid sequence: CARIAGEMNEQFF.